This T cell receptor (beta chain) appears in the sequencing data of a study of blood T cell repertoires in COVID-19. Study-wide background: Samples taken during acute and convalescent COVID-19 were collected in the United States, Italy and Spain. PBMCs, B-cell-depleted T cells, or T cells were the source of the cDNA or gDNA that made up the material.

The CDR3 contains 13 residues. Trimming cost V 5 bases and J 2 bases, with 10 bases left between them. Germline V CDR1 and CDR2: LNHDA, SQIVND (reference sequence). Original data processing: Amplification from reference gene primers served as the basis for estimated nucleated cell counts. Assay used: immunoSEQ multiplex PCR; TCRdb lists only in-frame clones, some missing. V and J calls and clone size come straight from that table; D and trimming were deduced from the DNA. The sample holds 200,000 to 300,000 clones; approximately 86% are singletons and the top ten take about 3%. Sequencing was carried out using peripheral blood. The sequence derives from a woman aged 25 to 39 who had recovered from COVID-19. The genes are TRBV19 and TRBJ2-7; no firm D call. The CDR3 DNA is TGTGCCAGTAGTGGCAGGTTCACCTACGAGCAGTACTTC. The encoded protein is CASSGRFTYEQYF.